The T cell receptor (beta chain) under discussion was sequenced for a study of control samples from healthy donors and cancer patients. TCRdb's table, derived via immunoSEQ multiplex PCR, lists solely in-frame clones and lacks some. The table lists 45,000 to 70,000 clones, around 93% of them singletons. The V end was cut by 0 bases, the J end by 0 bases, with 7 bases between. Germline assignment: CDR1 SGHNT and CDR2 YYREEE (reference sequence). The CDR3 is 15 residues long. This chain links TRBV5-4 with TRBJ1-3; D possibly corresponds to TRBD1 (5 bases). The sample taken for sequencing was PBMCs. This clonotype originated in a man aged 30 to 39 with colorectal cancer. The CDR3 region is CASSLAGFSGNTIYF. The CDR3 DNA reads as TGTGCCAGCAGCTTGGCAGGGTTCTCTGGAAACACCATATATTTT.